Given below is one T cell receptor beta chain in context. Its antigen is still unknown. The data belong to a study of CD8+CD57+ T cells in acquired aplastic anemia. For the study at large: Recorded DNA amounts for sorted CD4+ and CD8+ cells had an average of approximately 3 ug. Read counts for CD4+ cells (from healthy donors) averaged about 10.8 million.

The ends were cut back, 6 bases at V and 4 bases at J, with 7 bases in the middle. From germline, CDR1 is SNHLY and CDR2 FYNNEI. The CDR3 consists of 11 residues. The TCR beta profiling, which covered VDJ combination and CDR3 sequence, was carried out using genomic DNA as the template. From the reads, TCRdb called clonotypes with MiXCR, one entry per CDR3 protein. The sample consists of more than 150,000 distinct CDR3 sequences, approximately 46% of them appearing once. Notes on the study in general: Patients and controls shared nearly 30 CD8+ CDR3 sequences, which appeared highly expressed in patients and within their immunodominant clones. Significance was not reached for CD8+ Simpson's diversity between patients and controls.

The chain carries TRBV2 and TRBJ2-7; unclear D gene. The clonotype originates from a human donor in good health. Sequenced input: sorted CD4+, CD8+, or CD8+CD57+ T cells (not recorded which) from PBMCs. The CDR3 here is CASRESYEQYF. CDR3 DNA: TGTGCCAGCAGGGAATCTTACGAGCAGTACTTC.